This T cell receptor (beta chain) is from a study of blood T cell repertoires in COVID-19. Study overall: Spain, Italy and the United States supplied samples that represented acute and convalescent COVID-19. In each case, the material was cDNA or gDNA derived from T cells, B-cell-depleted T cells, or PBMCs.

CDR1 SGHDT and CDR2 YYEEEE come from the germline V gene. The CDR3 covers 15 residues. The V segment lost 4 bases and the J segment 0 bases; nucleotides outside the gene matches: 3. In the original processing: Amplification of reference gene primers was used by the study to estimate nucleated cell counts. Generated by immunoSEQ multiplex PCR, the TCRdb table keeps only in-frame clones and is missing some. D and trimming come from the DNA, and the V and J calls and clone size come from that table. The data hold 120,000 to 150,000 clones, with roughly nine tenths observed a single time. Sequencing used peripheral blood. V usage is TRBV5-6 and J usage is TRBJ2-7, with TRBD1 matching 11 bases. This clonotype was obtained from a human donor in a cohort sampled during active COVID-19. The CDR3 region is CASSSGTGGSYEQYF. CDR3 DNA: TGTGCCAGCAGCAGCGGGACAGGGGGCTCCTACGAGCAGTACTTC.